These T cell receptor beta chains were read from a single sample in a study of cytomegalovirus exposure and HLA in healthy donors. The protocol was immunoSEQ multiplex PCR, while the TCRdb copy is restricted to in-frame clones and leaves out a portion. Found here are more than 140,000 clones, over 75% of them singletons; the top ten hold around 5.4%. The sequenced sample consisted of PBMCs. The receptors were sampled from a man aged 30 to 39 in good health and CMV-seropositive. Both conserved end residues are part of each CDR3.

v_gene: TRBV4-2; j_gene: TRBJ1-5; CDR3aa: CASSQLAQGNQPQHF
v_gene: TRBV7-9; j_gene: TRBJ2-2; CDR3aa: CASSSRTVLQGGGELFF
v_gene: TRBV19; j_gene: TRBJ1-5; CDR3aa: CASSIGTGGVQPQHF
v_gene: TRBV2; j_gene: TRBJ2-7; CDR3aa: CASSDESPSPYF
v_gene: TRBV28; j_gene: TRBJ2-3; CDR3aa: CASSFGQGAADTQYF
v_gene: TRBV28; j_gene: TRBJ1-2; CDR3aa: CASSLLQGANYGYTF
v_gene: TRBV5-6; j_gene: TRBJ1-6; CDR3aa: CASNTGVSYNSPLHF
v_gene: TRBV7-9; j_gene: TRBJ1-6; CDR3aa: CASKERDSYNSPLHF
v_gene: TRBV6-1; j_gene: TRBJ2-5; CDR3aa: CASSTLAGGLETQYF
v_gene: TRBV6-5; j_gene: TRBJ2-4; CDR3aa: CASSYMAGQNIQYF
v_gene: TRBV9; j_gene: TRBJ2-5; CDR3aa: CASSARGGETQYF
v_gene: TRBV2; j_gene: TRBJ2-7; CDR3aa: CASSSSGRHEQYF
v_gene: TRBV5-6; j_gene: TRBJ1-1; CDR3aa: CASSLYSGHLNTEAFF
v_gene: TRBV19; j_gene: TRBJ2-5; CDR3aa: CASSILAGRSETQYF
v_gene: TRBV7-2; j_gene: TRBJ2-7; CDR3aa: CASSPLLGSWEQYF
v_gene: TRBV28; j_gene: TRBJ1-5; CDR3aa: CASSSRDNLSNQPQHF
v_gene: TRBV29-1; j_gene: TRBJ2-3; CDR3aa: CSVEGGTSGSADTQYF
v_gene: TRBV28; j_gene: TRBJ2-7; CDR3aa: CASRPDRGEQYF
v_gene: TRBV7-2; j_gene: TRBJ2-7; CDR3aa: CASSLVFGGGVSYEQYF
v_gene: TRBV11-2; j_gene: TRBJ1-1; CDR3aa: CASSLERQEAFF
v_gene: TRBV2; j_gene: TRBJ2-3; CDR3aa: CASSDDLTTDTQYF
v_gene: TRBV28; j_gene: TRBJ2-7; CDR3aa: CASSPRPGESYEQYF
v_gene: TRBV30; j_gene: TRBJ1-3; CDR3aa: CAWQRGQPSGNTIYF
v_gene: TRBV19; j_gene: TRBJ1-3; CDR3aa: CASSQRTEVGNTIYF
v_gene: TRBV19; j_gene: TRBJ2-3; CDR3aa: CASSIVLASTDTQYF
v_gene: TRBV18; j_gene: TRBJ1-1; CDR3aa: CASSPSGRGPGTEAFF
v_gene: TRBV30; j_gene: TRBJ2-2; CDR3aa: CAWRRFWGQGDTGELFF
v_gene: TRBV27; j_gene: TRBJ2-5; CDR3aa: CASSPHGAETQYF
v_gene: TRBV18; j_gene: TRBJ1-2; CDR3aa: CASTRGQGYGYTF
v_gene: TRBV4-3; j_gene: TRBJ1-5; CDR3aa: CASSQGGGPQHF
v_gene: TRBV6-4; j_gene: TRBJ2-2; CDR3aa: CASSDGDSTSGELFF
v_gene: TRBV21-1; j_gene: TRBJ2-1; CDR3aa: CASSSPWGVRYNEQFF
v_gene: TRBV9; j_gene: TRBJ2-1; CDR3aa: CASSQTVGTSGLNEQFF
v_gene: TRBV7-7; j_gene: TRBJ2-4; CDR3aa: CASSPSWTSGREDNIQYF
v_gene: TRBV5-1; j_gene: TRBJ1-2; CDR3aa: CASSPQGFGGYTF
v_gene: TRBV28; j_gene: TRBJ1-4; CDR3aa: CATSGGSNEKLFF
v_gene: TRBV5-1; j_gene: TRBJ2-7; CDR3aa: CASSLEARVREQYF
v_gene: TRBV19; j_gene: TRBJ1-5; CDR3aa: CASTPGQNLGNQPQHF
v_gene: TRBV6-4; j_gene: TRBJ2-1; CDR3aa: CASSDGTSSNEQFF
v_gene: TRBV28; j_gene: TRBJ1-1; CDR3aa: CASSFATLNTEAFF
v_gene: TRBV28; j_gene: TRBJ2-1; CDR3aa: CASSFNYEQFF
v_gene: TRBV29-1; j_gene: TRBJ2-1; CDR3aa: CSVEGASGGNYNEQFF
v_gene: TRBV11-2; j_gene: TRBJ1-4; CDR3aa: CASSLTGVEEKLFF
v_gene: TRBV11-2; j_gene: TRBJ2-2; CDR3aa: CASSVTGFLNTGELFF
v_gene: TRBV6-5; j_gene: TRBJ2-5; CDR3aa: CASSYPGTGGKETQYF
v_gene: TRBV19; j_gene: TRBJ1-1; CDR3aa: CASSIGTGQPMNTEAFF
v_gene: TRBV7-2; j_gene: TRBJ1-3; CDR3aa: CASSLQGMSGNTIYF